This passage covers 14 T cell receptor beta chains from one sample sequenced in a study of blood T cell repertoires in COVID-19. Repertoires were generated with immunoSEQ multiplex PCR, while TCRdb's copy carries only in-frame clones and drops some. The top ten hold around 5.5% of the sample, which has 200,000 to 300,000 clones, 65% to 85% seen once. Sequencing input: peripheral blood. These receptors were obtained from a human donor in a cohort sampled during active COVID-19.

The chain links TRBV3-1 (or the pseudogene TRBV3-2) to TRBJ2-3; 12 nucleotides agree with TRBD1. CDR3 size: 15 residues. Trimming removed 5 bases from V and 6 bases from J; junction bases left unmatched: 6. Germline V gives CDR1 LGHDT, CDR2 YNNKEL (reference sequence). CDR3 protein: CASSKGTGGRDTQYF. As DNA, the CDR3 is TGTGCCAGCAGCAAGGGGACAGGGGGCAGGGATACGCAGTATTTT.

As regards this clone: This CDR3 is also generated by other DNA sequences in the sample. The gene calls are TRBV7-6 and TRBJ2-7, with 8 bases identical to TRBD2. The trim removed 4 bases at V and 5 bases at J, leaving 10 bases unmatched. Looked up from germline, CDR1 is SGHVS and CDR2 is FNYEAQ. CDR3 length: 15 residues. In nucleotides, the CDR3 is TGTGCCAGCAGCTCACATGGACCGGGAGGGGACGAGCAGTACTTC. This encodes CASSSHGPGGDEQYF.

The rearrangement joins TRBV15 to TRBJ2-3; D is possibly TRBD1 (6 bases). CDR3 length equals 17 residues. V lost 2 bases to trimming and J lost 5 bases, with 20 bases between them. Germline CDR1 and CDR2: LNHNV and YYDKDF (reference sequence). The CDR3 region has the DNA TGTGCCACCAGCAGAATGGTAACAGGGCCCGGCGGAGATACGCAGTATTTT. Translation gives CATSRMVTGPGGDTQYF.

The V gene is TRBV5-1, the J gene TRBJ2-3, with 8 bases that match TRBD2. Germline V gene lookup returns CDR1 SGHRS and CDR2 YFSETQ. The CDR3 spans 17 residues. Trimming removed 1 base from V and 3 bases from J; junction bases left unmatched: 10. The CDR3 DNA reads TGCGCCAGCAGCTTGCCGGGACTAGAGTTAAGGACAGATACGCAGTATTTT. It codes for CASSLPGLELRTDTQYF.

The chain recombines TRBV9 with TRBJ2-3; 7 bases map to TRBD1. Trimming took 2 bases from V and 0 from J; bases not matched to a gene: 6. The germline CDR1 and CDR2 sequences are SGDLS and YYNGEE. The CDR3 totals 16 residues. CDR3 loop: CASSVGPGQSTDTQYF. CDR3 coding DNA: TGTGCCAGCAGCGTGGGGCCGGGACAGAGCACAGATACGCAGTATTTT.

The V and J genes are TRBV5-1 and TRBJ2-1; 10 bases match TRBD2. Per the germline V gene, CDR1 is SGHRS and CDR2 is YFSETQ. J gave up 7 bases and V 3 bases, and 7 bases lay outside the gene matches. The CDR3 spans 15 residues. The CDR3 DNA reads TGCGCCAGCAGCTCAGCGGGGGGGCGAAAAAATGAGCAGTTCTTC. It encodes CASSSAGGRKNEQFF.

The chain has TRBV7-3 and TRBJ2-2; possibly TRBD1 for D (5 bases). The CDR3 spans 20 residues. Between the trimmed V and J ends, which lost 5 bases and 0 bases, there was a span of 25 bases. CDR1 is SGHTA and CDR2 is FQGTGA in the germline V gene. The CDR3 coding sequence is TGTGCCAGCAGCCCCAACGACCCTGAGAGAGACAGCCCGAACACCGGGGAGCTGTTTTTT. Translation gives CASSPNDPERDSPNTGELFF. The full variable domain, in which reference TRBV7-3 and TRBJ2-2 provide the parts outside the CDR3, is GAGVSQTPSNKVTEKGKYVELRCDPISGHTALYWYRQSLGQGPEFLIYFQGTGAADDSGLPNDRFFAVRPEGSVSTLKIQRTERGDSAVYLCASSPNDPERDSPNTGELFFGEGSRLTVL.

CDR3 sequence (DNA): TGTGCCAGCAGCTTAGGGACAGGGCAGGACTATGGCTACACCTTC. This sequence encodes CASSLGTGQDYGYTF. The rearrangement joins TRBV7-9 to TRBJ1-2, with 8 bases aligning to TRBD1. The ends lost 1 base at V and 3 bases at J; junction bases unmatched: 4. CDR1 and CDR2 from the germline V gene are SEHNR and FQNEAQ (reference sequence). CDR3 size: 15 residues. Based on the CDR3 plus reference TRBV7-9 and TRBJ1-2, the full variable domain is DTGVSQNPRHKITKRGQNVTFRCDPISEHNRLYWYRQTLGQGPEFLTYFQNEAQLEKSRLLSDRFSAERPKGSFSTLEIQRTEQGDSAMYLCASSLGTGQDYGYTFGSGTRLTVV.

The chain employs TRBV5-1 and TRBJ1-1, with D possibly being TRBD1 (5 bases). V lost 2 bases to trimming and J lost 3 bases, with 11 bases between them. CDR1 is SGHRS, CDR2 YFSETQ, per germline. This CDR3 has 14 amino acids. The CDR3 sequence is CASSLAGSHTEAFF. The CDR3 bases are TGCGCCAGCAGCTTAGCAGGGTCTCACACTGAAGCTTTCTTT.

CDR3 region: CASSSNRGNYEQYF. The CDR3 DNA is TGCGCCAGCAGCTCAAACAGGGGTAACTACGAGCAGTACTTC. This sequence joins TRBV5-1 and TRBJ2-7; TRBD1 matches at 7 bases. Germline-derived CDR1 and CDR2 are SGHRS and YFSETQ. This CDR3 is built from 14 residues. The ends lost 3 bases at V and 3 bases at J; junction bases unmatched: 6.

The J gene is TRBJ2-3, the V gene TRBV27; TRBD1 aligns across 7 bases. This CDR3 comprises 15 residues. The trim removed 7 bases at V and 2 bases at J, leaving 9 bases unmatched. CDR1 MNHEY and CDR2 SMNVEV come from the germline V gene (reference sequence). The CDR3 nucleotides read TGTGCCAGCACCAAGGGACAGCTCCTCACAGATACGCAGTATTTT. Translating it yields CASTKGQLLTDTQYF.

The chain uses TRBV5-1 and TRBJ2-7; 10 bases are a match to TRBD1. V shed 3 bases and J 5 bases; nucleotides not matched to a gene: 8. Germline CDR1 is SGHRS and CDR2 is YFSETQ. The CDR3 runs 15 residues. CDR3 loop: CASSYRDRGFNEQYF. CDR3 in DNA: TGCGCCAGCAGCTACCGGGACAGGGGTTTTAACGAGCAGTACTTC.

The V and J genes are TRBV10-2 and TRBJ2-1; 10 nucleotides match TRBD2. In germline, CDR1 is WSHSY, CDR2 SAAADI. There are 14 residues in the CDR3. The trim removed 6 bases at V and 2 bases at J, leaving 1 base unmatched. The chain's CDR3 is CASSGTSAYNEQFF. CDR3 in DNA: TGCGCCAGCAGCGGGACTAGCGCCTACAATGAGCAGTTCTTC.

The V gene is TRBV27, the J gene TRBJ2-1; TRBD2 aligns across 8 bases. CDR3 length equals 14 residues. Germline trimming cut 2 bases from V and 9 bases from J; bases unmatched to any gene: 6. CDR1 is MNHEY, CDR2 SMNVEV, per germline (reference sequence). CDR3 loop: CASSLGGRTFEQFF. In DNA form, the CDR3 reads TGTGCCAGCAGTTTAGGCGGGAGGACGTTTGAGCAGTTCTTC.